Listed here is a single T cell receptor beta chain. The repertoire was sequenced with immunoSEQ multiplex PCR; TCRdb's copy has only in-frame clones and lacks some. Among some 70,000 clones listed, more than 80% were seen once. The CDR3 sequence is 13 residues long. Trimming removed 5 bases from V and 1 base from J, with 8 bases in between. In germline, CDR1 is SNHLY, CDR2 FYNNEI. The record originates from a study of OX40 agonist ivuxolimab in advanced cancers. Whole-study context: Patients with prior anti-PD-1, anti-PD-L1 or anti-CTLA-4 therapy were eligible; about 41% had some.

This TCR derives from an adult with an advanced solid tumor such as melanoma, head and neck, liver or kidney cancer. Sequences were derived from CD4+ or CD8+ T cells sorted from blood, sampled in a trial of the OX40 agonist ivuxolimab. V gene TRBV2 combines with J gene TRBJ2-5; no reliable D call. The CDR3 region is CASSLGGQETQYF. CDR3 DNA sequence: TGTGCCAGCAGTCTCGGCGGCCAAGAGACCCAGTACTTC.